The 18 T cell receptor beta chains below come from one sample, sequenced in a study of response to subunit inactivated influenza vaccine. TCRdb re-analysed the RT-PCR reads in MiXCR, keeping a single row per CDR3 protein. Counted here are about 570,000 distinct CDR3 sequences, about 11% occurring once; the ten biggest clones make up around 10%. These data were likewise used in another study, on T cells expressing NK-cell markers. That study adds: A 5'RACE template switching approach incorporating UMIs was used to make TCR beta cDNA.

Sequences were derived from PBMCs from blood, sampled on the day of vaccination. Every receptor here comes from a man aged 45-60 years who received an inactivated influenza vaccine.

The chain employs TRBV7-8 and TRBJ2-3, with 7 bases that match TRBD2. Unmatched junction bases numbered 15, after V lost 4 bases and J lost 2 bases. Germline-derived CDR1 and CDR2 are SGHVS and FQNEAQ. The CDR3 runs 18 residues. DNA for the CDR3: TGTGCCAGCAGCTACTTAATCAACCGACTAGCCCTCACAGATACGCAGTATTTT. Protein sequence: CASSYLINRLALTDTQYF.

This chain connects TRBV29-1 to TRBJ2-7, with D tentatively TRBD1 (6 bases). Germline lookup yields CDR1 SQVTM and CDR2 ANQGSEA. The CDR3 consists of 12 residues. V gave up 0 bases and J gave up 9 bases, with 12 bases separating them. CDR3 loop: CSVEDQGSRQYF. The CDR3 DNA reads TGCAGCGTTGAAGATCAGGGGTCTCGGCAGTACTTC.

This clonotype was found a few times. The gene calls are TRBV20-1 and TRBJ2-2; no definite D call. Germline V gene data show CDR1 as DFQATT and CDR2 as SNEGSKA (reference sequence). V was clipped by 2 bases and J by 4 bases, with 11 bases between them. The CDR3 extends over 14 amino acids. CDR3 region: CSARSGILTGELFF. Written as DNA, the CDR3 is TGCAGTGCTAGATCTGGGATACTCACCGGGGAGCTGTTTTTT.

This clonotype was observed a handful of times. This chain joins TRBV5-1 and TRBJ1-2; no reliable D call. Germline V gene lookup returns CDR1 SGHRS and CDR2 YFSETQ. Trimming stripped 0 bases from V and 7 bases from J, with 10 bases between. This CDR3 has 13 residues. The CDR3 DNA reads TGCGCCAGCAGCTTGGGGACCCGAGGTGGCTACACCTTC. Its protein is CASSLGTRGGYTF. Complete variable domain (other parts from reference TRBV5-1 and TRBJ1-2): KAGVTQTPRYLIKTRGQQVTLSCSPISGHRSVSWYQQTPGQGLQFLFEYFSETQRNKGNFPGRFSGRQFSNSRSEMNVSTLELGDSALYLCASSLGTRGGYTFGSGTRLTVV.

The chain carries TRBV29-1 and TRBJ1-4; D ambiguous. The CDR3 totals 11 residues. Trimming removed 2 bases from V and 8 bases from J, with 6 bases in between. The germline gives CDR1 SQVTM, CDR2 ANQGSEA. DNA for the CDR3: TGCAGCGTTGAATTTGCGGAAAAACTGTTTTTT. Its translation: CSVEFAEKLFF.

This clonotype was counted a few times. The V gene is TRBV12-3 or TRBV12-4, the J gene TRBJ2-7; D remains ambiguous. V lost 5 bases to trimming and J lost 6 bases, with 8 bases between them. CDR3 length equals 11 residues. The CDR3 sequence is CASSDQVEQYF. CDR3 DNA: TGTGCCAGCAGTGATCAGGTCGAGCAGTACTTC.

The V call is TRBV27, the J call TRBJ1-3, with D unresolved. Germline CDR1 MNHEY, CDR2 SMNVEV (reference sequence). Trimming stripped 3 bases from V and 0 bases from J, with 18 bases between. The CDR3 has 18 residues. The CDR3 sequence: CASSLVVVEACSGNTIYF. The CDR3 DNA reads TGTGCCAGCAGTTTGGTGGTCGTTGAGGCTTGCTCTGGAAACACCATATATTTT.

CDR3 protein: CASRKRGTSGDNEQFF. Here the CDR3 DNA reads TGTGCCAGCAGAAAAAGAGGGACTAGCGGAGACAATGAGCAGTTCTTC. The chain has TRBV4-2 and TRBJ2-1, with TRBD2 matching over 11 bases. This CDR3 contains 16 residues. The germline V gene encodes CDR1 LGHNA and CDR2 YNFKEQ. V shed 6 bases, J shed 5 bases, and the junction held 9 bases outside the gene matches.

In this sample, this clonotype turned up a few times. The gene calls are TRBV6-5 and TRBJ1-6; 7 nucleotides match TRBD1. Germline CDR1 reads MNHEY; CDR2 reads SVGAGI. The V segment lost 0 bases and the J segment 10 bases; nucleotides outside the gene matches: 6. The CDR3 is 15 amino acids. CDR3 sequence reads: CASSYSTGSRSPLHF. As DNA, the CDR3 is TGTGCCAGCAGTTACTCGACAGGGAGCAGGTCACCCCTCCACTTT.

Of note for this clonotype: This may come from a read error, since a much larger clone is one base off. The conserved phenylalanine or tryptophan normally closing the CDR3 is absent here, so this likely arose from a read error. The chain has TRBV10-3 and TRBJ2-7; D possibly matches TRBD1 or TRBD2 (5 bases each). The CDR3 has 14 residues. Trimming stripped 2 bases from V and 1 base from J, with 9 bases between. Germline V CDR1 and CDR2: ENHRY, SYGVKD. The CDR3 bases are TGTGCCATCAGTGAGGAGGGACGTTCCTACGAGCAGTACTTG. Its translation: CAISEEGRSYEQYL.

This clonotype turned up a few times. The chain links TRBV28 to TRBJ1-2; tentatively, D is TRBD1 (5 bases). The CDR3 runs 12 residues. Germline V gene data show CDR1 as MDHEN and CDR2 as SYDVKM. DNA for the CDR3: TGTGTGTGGGGGTCGGGGAACTATGGCTACACCTTC. It codes for CVWGSGNYGYTF.

This clonotype showed up just a few times. This chain uses TRBV3-1 with TRBJ2-1, with a tentative D call TRBD2 (6 bases). The CDR3 is 17 amino acids. Trimming took 4 bases from V and 2 from J, leaving 18 bases between them. From germline, CDR1 is LGHDT and CDR2 YNNKEL (reference sequence). The DNA for the CDR3 is TGTGCCAGCAGCCCCCGACTAGTTTCGGGGGCCTACAATGAGCAGTTCTTC. Translation gives CASSPRLVSGAYNEQFF.

The genes are TRBV7-2 and TRBJ2-3, with 10 nucleotides matching TRBD2. Unmatched junction bases numbered 7, after V lost 5 bases and J lost 8 bases. The CDR3 has 14 amino acids. Germline CDR1 reads SGHTA; CDR2 reads FQGNSA. CDR3 DNA sequence: TGTGCCAGCAGCCTCACTAGCGGGACTGGTACGCAGTATTTT. The encoded protein is CASSLTSGTGTQYF.

V is TRBV7-8 and J is TRBJ2-4; tentative D call: TRBD1 (5 bases). The germline CDR1 and CDR2 sequences are SGHVS and FQNEAQ. Trimming took off 2 bases at V and 6 bases at J, with 8 bases between the two ends. This CDR3 is 13 amino acids long. This CDR3 reads CASSLYDRNIQYF. CDR3 nucleotides: TGTGCCAGCAGCTTATATGACAGAAACATTCAGTACTTC.

In this sample, this clonotype turned up a few times. CDR3: CASSSRGGWVEEQYF. The CDR3 DNA follows: TGTGCCAGCAGCTCCCGCGGGGGGTGGGTTGAAGAGCAGTACTTC. This sequence joins TRBV7-2 and TRBJ2-7, with 8 bases matching TRBD2. Germline trimming cut 4 bases from V and 7 bases from J; bases unmatched to any gene: 12. The CDR3 is 15 amino acids. Germline loops: CDR1 SGHTA, CDR2 FQGNSA.

V gene TRBV7-2 combines with J gene TRBJ1-1; possibly TRBD1 for D (6 bases). CDR3 length: 15 amino acids. CDR1 and CDR2 (germline): SGHTA, FQGNSA. Trimming removed 5 bases from V and 3 bases from J, with 16 bases in between. The CDR3 DNA is TGTGCCAGCAGCCCCCCCCGGGGGGGCCACACTGAAGCTTTCTTT. Its translation: CASSPPRGGHTEAFF.

The V call is TRBV7-9, the J call TRBJ2-3; the D gene is possibly TRBD1 (5 bases). Looked up from germline, CDR1 is SEHNR and CDR2 is FQNEAQ (reference sequence). V lost 1 base to trimming and J lost 6 bases, with 14 bases between them. The CDR3 totals 15 residues. The CDR3 DNA reads TGTGCCAGCAGCTTAGGTCGAACAGGCCCGGATACGCAGTATTTT. Translating gives CASSLGRTGPDTQYF.

This clonotype was seen repeatedly, ten times or more. This chain connects TRBV7-2 to TRBJ2-2; D not resolved. Germline V CDR1 and CDR2: SGHTA, FQGNSA. CDR3 length: 14 amino acids. V was clipped by 5 bases and J by 0 bases, with 7 bases between them. CDR3 in DNA: TGTGCCAGCAGCCGCGCGGCGAACACCGGGGAGCTGTTTTTT. Protein product: CASSRAANTGELFF.